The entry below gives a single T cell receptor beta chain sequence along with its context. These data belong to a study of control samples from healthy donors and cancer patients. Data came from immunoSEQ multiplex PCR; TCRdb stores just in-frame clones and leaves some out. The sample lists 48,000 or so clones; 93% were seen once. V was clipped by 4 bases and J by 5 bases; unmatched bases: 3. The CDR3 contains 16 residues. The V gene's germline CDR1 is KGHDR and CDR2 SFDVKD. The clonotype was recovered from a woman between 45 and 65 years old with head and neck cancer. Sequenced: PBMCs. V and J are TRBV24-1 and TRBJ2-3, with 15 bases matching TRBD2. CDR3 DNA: TGTGCCACCAGTGACCTGGGACTAGCGGGAGGAGATACGCAGTATTTT. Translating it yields CATSDLGLAGGDTQYF.